The rows below give T cell receptor beta chains drawn from one sample of a study of shared clonotypes between healthy human individuals. Profiling relied on immunoSEQ multiplex PCR, and the TCRdb table lists in-frame clones only, not all of them. This table holds more than 1,200,000 clones, approximately 98.5% found once. The sample consisted of naive CD4+ T cells sorted from blood. The receptors originated from a man younger than 40 in good health. Both conserved end residues are part of each CDR3. The D gene is left open where the match is weak. Expanded clones are given a class, and other clones once, few, many or no size at all.

CDR3 protein: CASSQVGTGQPQHF
CDR3 DNA: TGCGCCAGCAGCCAAGTGGGGACAGGTCAGCCCCAGCATTTT
D gene: TRBD1
clone size: NA
J gene: TRBJ1-5
V gene: TRBV4-1

CDR3 protein: CASSELPTGELFF
CDR3 DNA: TGCGCCAGCAGTGAGTTACCGACCGGGGAGCTGTTTTTT
D gene: NA
clone size: NA
J gene: TRBJ2-2
V gene: TRBV10-1

CDR3 protein: CASSLVGLAMYEQYF
CDR3 DNA: TGTGCCAGCAGTTTGGTCGGCCTAGCTATGTACGAGCAGTACTTC
D gene: NA
clone size: NA
J gene: TRBJ2-7
V gene: TRBV6-5

CDR3 protein: CASSPNPGGRKTQYF
CDR3 DNA: TGTGCCAGCAGCCCAAACCCAGGGGGTAGGAAGACCCAGTACTTC
D gene: TRBD1
clone size: NA
J gene: TRBJ2-5
V gene: TRBV7-9

CDR3 protein: CASSPRQGGGGYTF
CDR3 DNA: TGTGCCAGCAGCCCTCGACAGGGGGGAGGTGGCTACACCTTC
D gene: TRBD1
clone size: NA
J gene: TRBJ1-2
V gene: TRBV7-8

CDR3 protein: CAISGALQETQYF
CDR3 DNA: TGTGCCATCAGTGGAGCCCTCCAAGAGACCCAGTACTTC
D gene: NA
clone size: NA
J gene: TRBJ2-5
V gene: TRBV10-3

CDR3 protein: CASSFAAEKLFF
CDR3 DNA: TGTGCCAGCAGCTTCGCGGCTGAAAAACTGTTTTTT
D gene: NA
clone size: NA
J gene: TRBJ1-4
V gene: TRBV7-6

CDR3 protein: CASSEQGRGYEQYF
CDR3 DNA: TGTGCCAGCAGTGAACAAGGCAGGGGTTACGAGCAGTACTTC
D gene: NA
clone size: NA
J gene: TRBJ2-7
V gene: TRBV28

CDR3 protein: CAWSTTRTSGNTGELFF
CDR3 DNA: TGTGCCTGGAGTACTACCCGGACTAGCGGGAACACCGGGGAGCTGTTTTTT
D gene: TRBD2
clone size: NA
J gene: TRBJ2-2
V gene: TRBV30

CDR3 protein: CASSLLAEAYNEQFF
CDR3 DNA: TGCGCCAGCAGCCTCCTAGCGGAAGCCTACAATGAGCAGTTCTTC
D gene: TRBD2
clone size: NA
J gene: TRBJ2-1
V gene: TRBV5-1

CDR3 protein: CASSLVFAGGGDTQYF
CDR3 DNA: TGCGCCAGCAGCTTGGTTTTTGCGGGAGGGGGAGATACGCAGTATTTT
D gene: TRBD2
clone size: NA
J gene: TRBJ2-3
V gene: TRBV5-1

CDR3 protein: CASSGAGTDTQYF
CDR3 DNA: TGCGCCAGCTCGGGAGCGGGCACAGATACGCAGTATTTT
D gene: NA
clone size: NA
J gene: TRBJ2-3
V gene: TRBV5-1

CDR3 protein: CASSFDRVGTEAFF
CDR3 DNA: TGCGCCAGCAGCTTCGACAGGGTTGGCACTGAAGCTTTCTTT
D gene: TRBD1
clone size: once
J gene: TRBJ1-1
V gene: TRBV5-1

CDR3 protein: CASSWMKPYNEQFF
CDR3 DNA: TGCGCCAGCAGCTGGATGAAGCCCTACAATGAGCAGTTCTTC
D gene: NA
clone size: NA
J gene: TRBJ2-1
V gene: TRBV5-1

CDR3 protein: CASSSANLAGRQETQYF
CDR3 DNA: TGTGCCAGCAGTTCGGCCAACCTAGCGGGACGCCAAGAGACCCAGTACTTC
D gene: TRBD2
clone size: NA
J gene: TRBJ2-5
V gene: TRBV11-2

CDR3 protein: CASRLTRDPYGYTF
CDR3 DNA: TGTGCCAGCAGATTAACCCGGGATCCCTATGGCTACACCTTC
D gene: NA
clone size: NA
J gene: TRBJ1-2
V gene: TRBV5-6

CDR3 protein: CSVHRAGELFF
CDR3 DNA: TGCAGCGTTCACAGGGCCGGGGAGCTGTTTTTT
D gene: NA
clone size: once
J gene: TRBJ2-2
V gene: TRBV29-1

CDR3 protein: CASREQGAVEQYF
CDR3 DNA: TGTGCCAGCAGAGAACAGGGGGCGGTCGAGCAGTACTTC
D gene: TRBD1
clone size: NA
J gene: TRBJ2-7
V gene: TRBV7-9

CDR3 protein: CASSYSSNSNQPQHF
CDR3 DNA: TGTGCCAGCAGTTACTCTTCAAATAGCAATCAGCCCCAGCATTTT
D gene: NA
clone size: once
J gene: TRBJ1-5
V gene: TRBV6-5

CDR3 protein: CASSHQVANEQFF
CDR3 DNA: TGCGCCAGCAGCCACCAAGTAGCAAATGAGCAGTTCTTC
D gene: NA
clone size: NA
J gene: TRBJ2-1
V gene: TRBV5-1

CDR3 protein: CASSDQQGWSRLTQYF
CDR3 DNA: TGTGCCAGCAGTGACCAACAGGGATGGTCAAGATTGACCCAGTACTTC
D gene: NA
clone size: NA
J gene: TRBJ2-5
V gene: TRBV2

CDR3 protein: CASSLTSGTYNEQFF
CDR3 DNA: TGTGCCAGCAGTCTAACTAGCGGGACTTACAATGAGCAGTTCTTC
D gene: TRBD2
clone size: once
J gene: TRBJ2-1
V gene: TRBV6-5